The TCR beta chain described here comes from a study of blood T cell repertoires in COVID-19. Overall study: PBMCs, B-cell-depleted T cells, or T cells provided the cDNA or gDNA that made up the material.

The CDR3 sequence is 17 residues long. Germline CDR1 reads SGDLS; CDR2 reads YYNGEE. V lost 3 bases and J lost 2; bases outside the gene matches: 7. How the authors handled the data: Amplifying reference gene primers gave estimates of nucleated cell counts. Only in-frame clones appear in the TCRdb table, and some are missing; sequencing was by immunoSEQ multiplex PCR. V, J and clone size were drawn from that table, and D and trimming were deduced from the DNA. The sample includes 210,000 or so clones, approximately 84% of them seen just once. The TCR sequence derives from a woman in her 70s with active or convalescent COVID-19. Specimen: peripheral blood. V gene TRBV9 combines with J gene TRBJ2-3; 12 positions match TRBD2. The CDR3 sequence: CASSAKRLAGATDTQYF. CDR3 DNA sequence: TGTGCCAGCAGCGCCAAAAGACTAGCGGGAGCCACAGATACGCAGTATTTT.